Listed below are T cell receptor beta chains from one sample, sequenced in a study of long-term antiretroviral therapy in people with HIV. Assay: immunoSEQ multiplex PCR; the TCRdb copy retains only in-frame clones and omits some. The sample has approximately 22,000 clones, around 83% seen once; the top ten hold roughly 2.4%. Sequenced material: unsorted PBMCs, taken 3 years after starting antiretroviral therapy. All receptors derive from a man aged 50 or older with HIV. CDR3s include the opening cysteine and the closing phenylalanine or tryptophan. A D gene is named only where the DNA matches it firmly. The listing skips clone size in some rows; elsewhere it reads once, few, many or a size class.

DNA: TGTGCCACCCTAATCGGGGTCCCGGCCGGGGAGCTGTTTTTT; CDR3: CATLIGVPAGELFF; D: NA; size: NA; V: TRBV2; J: TRBJ2-2
DNA: TGTGCCAGCAGCGTAGGCCCGGTGAGCCGGCACGAGCAGTACTTC; CDR3: CASSVGPVSRHEQYF; D: NA; size: NA; V: TRBV9; J: TRBJ2-7
DNA: TGTGCCAGCAGCTTGTACAGGGGAACTGAAGCTTTCTTT; CDR3: CASSLYRGTEAFF; D: TRBD1; size: NA; V: TRBV5-4; J: TRBJ1-1
DNA: TGTGCCAGCAGCGAGATCGATGGGGCCACTGAAGCTTTCTTT; CDR3: CASSEIDGATEAFF; D: NA; size: NA; V: TRBV9; J: TRBJ1-1
DNA: TGTGCCAGTAGTATGCAGGGGACGGTCGGCTACACCTTC; CDR3: CASSMQGTVGYTF; D: NA; size: NA; V: TRBV19; J: TRBJ1-2
DNA: TGTGCCAGCAGTCCTAGCGCTCCTGGCTCCTACAATGAGCAGTTCTTC; CDR3: CASSPSAPGSYNEQFF; D: NA; size: NA; V: TRBV9; J: TRBJ2-1
DNA: TGTGCCAGCAGTTCCTACAGGGGAACGAACACCGGGGAGCTGTTTTTT; CDR3: CASSSYRGTNTGELFF; D: TRBD1; size: NA; V: TRBV28; J: TRBJ2-2
DNA: TGTGCCAGCAGTTCCGGGACACGCTATGAAGCTTTCTTT; CDR3: CASSSGTRYEAFF; D: NA; size: NA; V: TRBV6-5; J: TRBJ1-1
DNA: TGTGCCAGTCTGACAGGGGGCCAAGGAACTGAAGCTTTCTTT; CDR3: CASLTGGQGTEAFF; D: TRBD1; size: NA; V: TRBV18; J: TRBJ1-1
DNA: TGTGCCAGCAGTTTCAGGGTACGCAATCAGCCCCAGCATTTT; CDR3: CASSFRVRNQPQHF; D: NA; size: NA; V: TRBV28; J: TRBJ1-5
DNA: TGTGCCAGCAGTACACAGGGTTCCTACGAGCAGTACTTC; CDR3: CASSTQGSYEQYF; D: NA; size: NA; V: TRBV28; J: TRBJ2-7
DNA: TGTGCCAGCAGCCAAGAGCAGATCTCTTATGGCTACACCTTC; CDR3: CASSQEQISYGYTF; D: NA; size: NA; V: TRBV14; J: TRBJ1-2
DNA: TGCGCCAGCAGCCAAGACGGGCAGGGCAATCAGCCCCAGCATTTT; CDR3: CASSQDGQGNQPQHF; D: NA; size: once; V: TRBV4-1; J: TRBJ1-5
DNA: TGTGCCAGCAGCTCTTACCTTACTGGGGGGGCAGCTTTCGGGGAGCTGTTTTTT; CDR3: CASSSYLTGGAAFGELFF; D: NA; size: NA; V: TRBV7-6; J: TRBJ2-2
DNA: TGTGCCAGCAGTCCAACAACAAACAGCTACGAGCAGTACTTC; CDR3: CASSPTTNSYEQYF; D: NA; size: NA; V: TRBV2; J: TRBJ2-7
DNA: TGCGCCAGCAGCTTGTTAATCCGGGAAGAGACCCAGTACTTC; CDR3: CASSLLIREETQYF; D: NA; size: once; V: TRBV5-1; J: TRBJ2-5
DNA: TGTGCCAGCAGCTTGATGGGGAAGCGCGTACCTCTCTTCTTC; CDR3: CASSLMGKRVPLFF; D: NA; size: few; V: TRBV5-4; J: TRBJ2-1
DNA: TGCGCCAGCAGCCTTTGGGACCGTAGCTCTGGAAACACCATATATTTT; CDR3: CASSLWDRSSGNTIYF; D: NA; size: once; V: TRBV5-1; J: TRBJ1-3
DNA: TGTGCCAGCAGGGGGGACAGTTCCTACGAGCAGTACTTC; CDR3: CASRGDSSYEQYF; D: TRBD1; size: NA; V: TRBV27; J: TRBJ2-7
DNA: TGTGCCAGCAGCCCTCGACTGACCCGGACAACCACAGATACGCAGTATTTT; CDR3: CASSPRLTRTTTDTQYF; D: NA; size: NA; V: TRBV11-2; J: TRBJ2-3
DNA: TGTGCCAGCTCACCGACTAGCGGGAGGGCCGGGGGGCAGTACTTC; CDR3: CASSPTSGRAGGQYF; D: TRBD2; size: NA; V: TRBV18; J: TRBJ2-7
DNA: TGTGCCAGCAAAGACCGGGGACAGGGGAGACAGCCCCAGCATTTT; CDR3: CASKDRGQGRQPQHF; D: TRBD1; size: NA; V: TRBV6-1; J: TRBJ1-5
DNA: TGTGCCAGCAGCTTGTACCCGGGGTTCAGAAACACCATATATTTT; CDR3: CASSLYPGFRNTIYF; D: NA; size: NA; V: TRBV7-2; J: TRBJ1-3
DNA: TGTGCCAGCAGCCAAGATCGAGGGACACCCGAAGCTTTCTTT; CDR3: CASSQDRGTPEAFF; D: NA; size: NA; V: TRBV14; J: TRBJ1-1
DNA: TGCGCCAGCAGTGGGGGTCCGGGACATACCCAAGAGACCCAGTACTTC; CDR3: CASSGGPGHTQETQYF; D: NA; size: NA; V: TRBV10-1; J: TRBJ2-5
DNA: TGTGCCAGCAGCTTAGTGGCTAGCCGGCAAGAGACCCAGTACTTC; CDR3: CASSLVASRQETQYF; D: NA; size: NA; V: TRBV13; J: TRBJ2-5
DNA: TGTGCTAGCAGCGAGGACTATCAAAACACCGGGGAGCTGTTTTTT; CDR3: CASSEDYQNTGELFF; D: NA; size: NA; V: TRBV7-7; J: TRBJ2-2